This TCR beta chain was recorded in a study of radiotherapy plus CTLA-4 blockade in lung cancer. Findings of the study overall: TCR clones from tumors expanded in blood after radiotherapy plus ipilimumab.

Germline lookup yields CDR1 SGHRS and CDR2 YFSETQ. V gave up 0 bases and J gave up 5 bases, with 14 bases separating them. The CDR3 totals 15 residues. Clones were sequenced by immunoSEQ multiplex PCR, and TCRdb holds only the in-frame ones, with some missing. The table lists roughly 100,000 clones, 82% of them singletons. As for this clone: Its antigen is not known.

The receptor comes from a human donor with non-small cell lung cancer who had a partial response to radiotherapy plus ipilimumab. Sequencing was performed on peripheral blood, taken from a patient treated with radiotherapy plus ipilimumab. The chain employs TRBV5-1 and TRBJ2-5; perhaps TRBD2 as D (6 bases). CDR3 in DNA: TGCGCCAGCAGCTTGGAGGGCAGGGAGGAGGAGACCCAGTACTTC. Encoded protein: CASSLEGREEETQYF.